The T cell receptor beta chain described here comes from a study of T-cell reconstitution after alpha-beta-depleted transplantation in children. Study-wide results and limits: Surviving recipient T cells and thymic progenitors underlay high day-60 TCRbeta diversity in some patients.

Unique molecular identifiers were used in preparing the TCRbeta library. TCRdb redid the calling of the PCR reads with MiXCR, one entry per CDR3 protein. The table lists a few hundred thousand distinct CDR3 sequences, roughly 13% of them singletons, with approximately 2.1% in the top ten. This clonotype occurred many times. Antigen unknown. The CDR3 runs to 14 residues. V lost 6 bases and J lost 9; bases outside the gene matches: 9. The sample in question was PBMCs, mostly from graft donor cells, obtained 360 days after TCRalphabeta/CD19-depleted stem cell transplant. This TCR was recovered from a male patient under 18 who had a stem cell transplant for acute myeloid leukemia, so the T cells may come from the graft donor. The genes are TRBV12-3 or TRBV12-4 and TRBJ2-1; 9 bases map to TRBD2. DNA of the CDR3: TGTGCCAGCAGGGTACTAGCGGGCCACGGTGAGCAGTTCTTC. This gives the protein CASRVLAGHGEQFF.